Below, one T cell receptor (beta chain) is given with its context. The antigen remains unidentified. This CDR3 spans 15 amino acids. V was shortened by 3 bases and J by 1 base, with 12 bases between the two germline ends. CDR1 is MNHNS and CDR2 is SASEGT in the germline V gene. These data belong to a study of T cells in localized non-small cell lung cancer. Study findings and constraints: Clonality peaked in uninvolved adjacent lung rather than tumor.

Clones were sequenced by immunoSEQ multiplex PCR, and TCRdb holds only the in-frame ones, with some missing. The sample has some 24,000 clones, about 94% seen once; the top ten hold about 2.9%. The sequence came from a woman aged 40-69 years with stage I lung adenocarcinoma. The sample here was peripheral blood, taken before any cancer treatment. The chain carries TRBV6-1 and TRBJ1-2; D not resolved. CDR3 DNA sequence: TGTGCCAGCAGTGAGGATGCTGTGGTTAACTATGGCTACACCTTC. Translating it yields CASSEDAVVNYGYTF.